The 32 T cell receptor beta chains reported below all come from one sample, sequenced in a study of cytomegalovirus exposure and HLA in healthy donors (TCRdb year 2017). The library was built by means of the immunoSEQ multiplex PCR assay. A mixture of 60 forward primers for TCR Vbeta segments and 13 reverse primers for TCR Jbeta segments was used in the multiplex PCR. This is the immuneACCESS table as TCRdb keeps it, with only in-frame sequences that have V and J called. A part of the clones is gone; compared with another copy, unresolved V genes explain less than half, and the rest is unexplained. The table for this sample lists some 120,000 clones; 80% to 90% of them were counted only once. The top ten clones comprise 1.5% to 2% of the sample. Specimen: PBMCs. These receptors came from a man aged 35 to 55 in good health and CMV-seronegative.

V usage is TRBV14 and J usage is TRBJ2-7; 10 positions agree with TRBD1. The CDR3 consists of 16 residues. Germline V lookup: CDR1 SGHDN, CDR2 FVKESK. The ends lost 5 bases at V and 3 bases at J; junction bases unmatched: 10. The CDR3 sequence is CASSSIRDRGYYEQYF. The CDR3 region has the DNA TGTGCCAGCAGCTCTATCCGGGACAGGGGTTACTACGAGCAGTACTTC. The complete variable domain, with remaining parts taken from reference TRBV14 and TRBJ2-7, reads EAGVTQFPSHSVIEKGQTVTLRCDPISGHDNLYWYRRVMGKEIKFLLHFVKESKQDESGMPNNRFLAERTGGTYSTLKVQPAELEDSGVYFCASSSIRDRGYYEQYFGPGTRLTVT.

This clone was observed a single time. The rearrangement links TRBV19 to TRBJ2-1; 7 bases are shared with TRBD1. The V gene end was trimmed by 9 bases and the J gene end by 6 bases; junction bases not matched to a gene: 8. Looked up from germline, CDR1 is LNHDA and CDR2 is SQIVND (reference sequence). The length of the CDR3 is 13 residues. This chain's CDR3 is CASDRDGINEQFF. DNA for the CDR3: TGTGCCAGCGACAGGGACGGTATCAATGAGCAGTTCTTC.

This chain joins TRBV28 and TRBJ2-1; 9 positions agree with TRBD2. The trim removed 10 bases at V and 0 bases at J, leaving 10 bases unmatched. CDR1 and CDR2 (germline): MDHEN, SYDVKM. The CDR3 length is 16 residues. The chain's CDR3 is CATNRATSGSYNEQFF. The CDR3 bases are TGTGCCACCAACCGGGCGACTAGCGGCTCCTACAATGAGCAGTTCTTC.

CDR3 DNA sequence: TGTGCCAGCAGCTTAGCGACAGGGAACTACAATGAGCAGTTCTTC. Amino acid sequence: CASSLATGNYNEQFF. This sequence joins TRBV11-2 and TRBJ2-1, with 7 bases matching TRBD1. The CDR3 is 15 amino acids. From germline, CDR1 is SGHAT and CDR2 FQNNGV. With V trimmed by 1 base and J by 3 bases, 3 bases remained unmatched.

This chain connects TRBV9 to TRBJ2-2; D gene ambiguous. CDR1 and CDR2 (germline): SGDLS, YYNGEE. The CDR3 spans 14 residues. Trimming removed 1 base from V and 4 bases from J, with 8 bases in between. The CDR3 spells CASSVNTATGELFF. CDR3 sequence (DNA): TGTGCCAGCAGCGTAAATACAGCCACCGGGGAGCTGTTTTTT.

V gene TRBV27 combines with J gene TRBJ1-2, with 7 positions matching TRBD1. Looked up from germline, CDR1 is MNHEY and CDR2 is SMNVEV (reference sequence). The CDR3 is 14 amino acids. The ends lost 5 bases at V and 7 bases at J; junction bases unmatched: 10. CDR3 residues: CASSEGQWSVGYTF. The CDR3 DNA is TGTGCCAGCAGTGAGGGACAGTGGTCCGTTGGCTACACCTTC.

This chain links TRBV5-1 with TRBJ1-6; tentative D call: TRBD1 (6 bases). V lost 4 bases and J lost 10, with 18 bases in between. There are 15 residues in the CDR3. Looked up from germline, CDR1 is SGHRS and CDR2 is YFSETQ. This CDR3 is CASSQDTTGSSPLHF. For the CDR3, the DNA is TGCGCCAGCAGCCAGGATACAACAGGGTCCTCACCCCTCCACTTT.

This clone was observed once. J is TRBJ2-1 and V is TRBV2; TRBD2 aligns across 7 bases. Germline CDR1 is SNHLY and CDR2 is FYNNEI. With 9 bases clipped from V and 0 bases from J, the junction kept 5 bases outside the gene matches. This CDR3 is 14 amino acids long. This chain's CDR3 is CARQRDSSYNEQFF. The CDR3 region has the DNA TGTGCCAGACAGCGGGATAGCTCCTACAATGAGCAGTTCTTC.

V gene TRBV4-3 combines with J gene TRBJ2-7; 7 bases fit TRBD1. From germline, CDR1 is LGHNA and CDR2 YSLEER. V was pared by 1 base and J by 4 bases, with 10 bases of the junction left unmatched. The CDR3 length is 16 residues. This CDR3 is CASSQVWTGGFYEQYF. CDR3 DNA: TGCGCCAGCAGCCAAGTTTGGACAGGAGGTTTTTACGAGCAGTACTTC.

This clone was observed a few times. The gene calls are TRBV18 and TRBJ2-3, with 10 positions matching TRBD2. V gave up 6 bases and J gave up 5 bases; unmatched junction bases: 5. CDR1 and CDR2 from the germline V gene are KGHSH and LQKENI. The CDR3 is made up of 14 amino acids. CDR3: CASSLAGVGDTQYF. CDR3 nucleotides: TGTGCCAGCTCCCTAGCGGGAGTGGGAGATACGCAGTATTTT.

The rearrangement links TRBV18 to TRBJ2-7; weak D call: TRBD2 (5 bases). The CDR3 contains 16 residues. CDR1 and CDR2 from the germline V gene are KGHSH and LQKENI. The V gene lost 1 base and the J gene lost 5 bases, with 18 bases spanning the gap. The CDR3 protein is CASSPQTTVPKDEQYF. The DNA for the CDR3 is TGTGCCAGCTCACCACAGACTACAGTTCCGAAGGACGAGCAGTACTTC.

This rearrangement joins TRBV9 to TRBJ1-1; 10 nucleotides agree with TRBD1. The CDR3 runs 18 residues. Germline V gene data show CDR1 as SGDLS and CDR2 as YYNGEE. With 3 bases clipped from V and 0 bases from J, the junction kept 11 bases outside the gene matches. CDR3 sequence: CASSARGTGASMNTEAFF. CDR3 sequence (DNA): TGTGCCAGCAGCGCCCGAGGGACAGGGGCAAGCATGAACACTGAAGCTTTCTTT.

On this clone itself: An end of the junction differs from the germline gene, which may be a read error. The genes are TRBV5-1 and TRBJ2-1; possible D gene TRBD2, 5 bases. Germline loops: CDR1 SGHRS, CDR2 YFSETQ. This CDR3 region has 16 residues. In nucleotides, the CDR3 is TGCGCCAGCAGCTCCCTCGTCGGGGATCGGTACAGTGAGCAGTTCTTC. This encodes CASSSLVGDRYSEQFF.

This clone appeared once. The rearrangement joins TRBV7-9 to TRBJ2-7; TRBD2 is a possible D gene (5 bases). In germline, CDR1 is SEHNR, CDR2 FQNEAQ (reference sequence). CDR3 length: 14 residues. The V end lost 3 bases, the J end lost 5 bases, and 14 bases lay between the germline ends. CDR3 amino acids: CASSLGSASDEQYF. CDR3 nucleotides: TGTGCCAGCAGCTTGGGGAGTGCCTCGGACGAGCAGTACTTC.

This chain connects TRBV9 to TRBJ1-4; 7 nucleotides line up with TRBD1. The germline V gene encodes CDR1 SGDLS and CDR2 YYNGEE. The CDR3 is made up of 15 amino acids. The V segment lost 4 bases and the J segment 10 bases; nucleotides outside the gene matches: 13. CDR3 amino acids: CASSSETGTSGKLFF. CDR3 nucleotides: TGTGCCAGCAGCTCAGAGACAGGGACAAGTGGAAAACTGTTTTTT.

V and J are TRBV10-1 and TRBJ2-7; D might be TRBD1 (5 bases). V lost 3 bases and J 0 bases, leaving 9 bases between the germline ends. This CDR3 region has 14 residues. CDR1 WNHNN and CDR2 SYGVQD come from the germline V gene (reference sequence). The CDR3: CASSDPGNSYEQYF. CDR3 DNA: TGCGCCAGCAGTGACCCAGGGAACTCCTACGAGCAGTACTTC.

The rearrangement uses TRBV9 and TRBJ2-1; 9 bases map to TRBD2. Per germline, CDR1 SGDLS and CDR2 YYNGEE. The CDR3 runs 16 residues. The V and J ends lost 1 base and 4 bases, in that order; junction bases with no gene match: 6. CDR3 loop: CASSVSPGLAYNEQFF. CDR3 sequence (DNA): TGTGCCAGCAGCGTAAGCCCGGGACTAGCATACAATGAGCAGTTCTTC. Full variable domain (remainder filled in from reference TRBV9 and TRBJ2-1): DSGVTQTPKHLITATGQRVTLRCSPRSGDLSVYWYQQSLDQGLQFLIQYYNGEERAKGNILERFSAQQFPDLHSELNLSSLELGDSALYFCASSVSPGLAYNEQFFGPGTRLTVL.

CDR3 sequence: CSARTSHEQFF. CDR3 DNA: TGCAGCGCTAGGACTAGCCATGAGCAGTTCTTC. The V call is TRBV29-1, the J call TRBJ2-1; 8 nucleotides agree with TRBD2. Trimming removed 7 bases from V and 8 bases from J; junction bases left unmatched: 4. The CDR3 contains 11 residues. CDR1 SQVTM and CDR2 ANQGSEA come from the germline V gene.

The chain carries TRBV28 and TRBJ2-7, with D perhaps matching TRBD2 (5 bases). From germline, CDR1 is MDHEN and CDR2 SYDVKM. Trimming cost V 5 bases and J 0 bases, with 14 bases left between them. The CDR3 is 15 residues long. CDR3 in amino acids: CASSPWTVPSYEQYF. The CDR3 nucleotides read TGTGCCAGCAGTCCGTGGACTGTTCCCTCCTACGAGCAGTACTTC.

This clone was found a few times. V is TRBV11-2 and J is TRBJ2-7; D perhaps matches TRBD1 (6 bases). Germline V gene sequence: CDR1 SGHAT, CDR2 FQNNGV. The ends were cut back, 7 bases at V and 4 bases at J, with 17 bases in the middle. The CDR3 is made up of 14 amino acids. The CDR3 is CASKRWDKPYEQYF. The CDR3, as DNA: TGTGCCAGCAAGAGGTGGGACAAGCCGTACGAGCAGTACTTC.

This chain uses TRBV19 with TRBJ1-1, with a tentative D call TRBD1 (5 bases). Germline V gene sequence: CDR1 LNHDA, CDR2 SQIVND (reference sequence). The ends were cut back, 7 bases at V and 7 bases at J, with 13 bases in the middle. CDR3 length: 12 amino acids. The DNA for the CDR3 is TGTGCCAGTAAGACCTTGGGGGGTGAAGCTTTCTTT. This encodes CASKTLGGEAFF.

The chain uses TRBV5-6 and TRBJ2-7, with D uncertain. Germline assignment: CDR1 SGHDT and CDR2 YYEEEE. The CDR3 has 12 amino acids. Trimming removed 2 bases from V and 4 bases from J, with 7 bases in between. The CDR3 reads CASSFSEYEQYF. CDR3 DNA sequence: TGTGCCAGCAGCTTTTCGGAGTACGAGCAGTACTTC.

The rearrangement joins TRBV4-2 to TRBJ2-5, with 9 positions matching TRBD1. Germline V gene sequence: CDR1 LGHNA, CDR2 YNFKEQ. V shed 3 bases, J shed 5 bases, and the junction held 7 bases outside the gene matches. The CDR3 length is 15 residues. The chain's CDR3 is CASSHRAGTGETQYF. The CDR3 coding sequence is TGTGCCAGCAGCCACCGTGCTGGGACAGGGGAGACCCAGTACTTC.

This sequence joins TRBV19 and TRBJ2-1; 11 nucleotides agree with TRBD2. CDR1 LNHDA and CDR2 SQIVND come from the germline V gene (reference sequence). There are 14 residues in the CDR3. Trimming took 5 bases from V and 5 from J; bases not matched to a gene: 2. For the CDR3, the DNA is TGTGCCAGTAGTTTGGGACTAGCGGACAATGAGCAGTTCTTC. It codes for CASSLGLADNEQFF. The full variable domain, in which reference TRBV19 and TRBJ2-1 provide the parts outside the CDR3, is DGGITQSPKYLFRKEGQNVTLSCEQNLNHDAMYWYRQDPGQGLRLIYYSQIVNDFQKGDIAEGYSVSREKKESFPLTVTSAQKNPTAFYLCASSLGLADNEQFFGPGTRLTVL.

In DNA form, the CDR3 reads TGCGCCAGCAGACCCGGGACAGGGAGGGAGACCCAGTACTTC. Protein product: CASRPGTGRETQYF. V gene TRBV23-1 combines with J gene TRBJ2-5; 9 positions match TRBD1. TRBV23-1 is assigned to the ORF class and has an uncertain function. CDR3 length: 14 amino acids. J gave up 5 bases and V 6 bases, and 7 bases lay outside the gene matches.

The chain carries TRBV6-5 and TRBJ1-2; D is ambiguous. This CDR3 has 15 residues. Germline CDR1 is MNHEY and CDR2 is SVGAGI. V lost 0 bases to trimming and J lost 8 bases, with 16 bases between them. The CDR3 reads CASSYSEGSILGYTF. DNA of the CDR3: TGTGCCAGCAGTTACTCTGAGGGATCAATTCTAGGCTACACCTTC.

This rearrangement joins TRBV5-1 to TRBJ2-5; tentative D call: TRBD1 (6 bases). V lost 0 bases and J 2 bases, leaving 8 bases between the germline ends. This CDR3 is 14 amino acids long. In germline, CDR1 is SGHRS, CDR2 YFSETQ. This CDR3 is CASSLAQGQETQYF. CDR3 nucleotides: TGCGCCAGCAGCTTGGCACAGGGACAAGAGACCCAGTACTTC.

The J gene is TRBJ2-5, the V gene TRBV6-1; the D is unclear. V dropped 4 bases and J dropped 5 bases, with 14 bases sitting between them. The CDR3 contains 14 residues. From germline, CDR1 is MNHNS and CDR2 SASEGT. The CDR3 sequence is CASSVDPRGETQYF. CDR3 DNA: TGTGCCAGCAGTGTCGACCCTAGAGGCGAGACCCAGTACTTC.

The table lists this clone with a count of one. This sequence joins TRBV19 and TRBJ1-2, with unresolved D. Germline loops: CDR1 LNHDA, CDR2 SQIVND (reference sequence). The germline V and J ends were trimmed by 5 bases and 1 base, with 14 bases remaining between them. CDR3 length: 15 residues. CDR3 coding DNA: TGTGCCAGTAGTTCGAGGCAGAGCTTTAACTATGGCTACACCTTC. It is translated as CASSSRQSFNYGYTF.

CDR3 protein: CASSPPGHINEKLFF. DNA of the CDR3: TGTGCCAGCTCACCACCGGGACACATCAATGAAAAACTGTTTTTT. The chain couples TRBV18 to TRBJ1-4; possible D gene TRBD1, 6 bases. Germline V gene sequence: CDR1 KGHSH, CDR2 LQKENI. This CDR3 spans 15 amino acids. Trimming took 0 bases from V and 5 from J, leaving 10 bases between them.

The V gene is TRBV6-1, the J gene TRBJ2-5; D may be TRBD1 (6 bases). Germline V gene lookup returns CDR1 MNHNS and CDR2 SASEGT. This CDR3 spans 15 amino acids. Trimming removed 9 bases at V and 2 bases at J, with 19 bases between. CDR3 in amino acids: CASLILDSRQETQYF. DNA for the CDR3: TGTGCCAGTTTGATACTGGACAGTAGACAAGAGACCCAGTACTTC.

This clone was recorded once. The rearrangement links TRBV7-9 to TRBJ2-5; 12 bases line up with TRBD2. From germline, CDR1 is SEHNR and CDR2 FQNEAQ (reference sequence). This CDR3 spans 15 amino acids. Trimming cost V 3 bases and J 2 bases; bases outside gene matches: 1. In DNA form, the CDR3 reads TGTGCCAGCAGCTTGACTAGCGGGAGACAAGAGACCCAGTACTTC. It specifies CASSLTSGRQETQYF.